These 5 T cell receptor beta chains were sequenced from one sample in a study of Graves' ophthalmopathy and Graves' hyperthyroidism. RNA transcripts provided the template for amplifying TCR beta CDR3 regions. Following a first-round RT-PCR that used HTBI primers, a second-round multiplex PCR was carried out. MiXCR, run by TCRdb on the multiplex PCR reads, gives a single entry per CDR3 protein. This table holds about 380,000 distinct CDR3 sequences, less than 20% found once. Sequencing was done on a sample of peripheral blood. Every receptor here comes from a woman aged 18 to 35 with stable Graves' hyperthyroidism.

The sample holds many counts of this clonotype. The chain has TRBV6-2 or TRBV6-3 and TRBJ1-6; 9 nucleotides line up with TRBD1. The V gene's germline CDR1 is MNHEY and CDR2 SVGEGT. The CDR3 consists of 14 residues. With 6 bases clipped from V and 7 bases from J, the junction kept 4 bases outside the gene matches. The CDR3 DNA is TGTGCCAGCAGCCGAACAGGGGGCAATTCACCCCTCCACTTT. As protein: CASSRTGGNSPLHF.

There are a few counts of this clonotype. This chain links TRBV11-1 with TRBJ2-2, with 9 bases aligning to TRBD2. The CDR3 is made up of 17 amino acids. Germline loops: CDR1 SGHAT, CDR2 FQDESV (reference sequence). The junction had 13 bases not matched to a gene; V was cut back by 5 bases and J by 6 bases. The CDR3 region is CASSPPGASGKAGELFF. CDR3 nucleotide sequence: TGTGCCAGCAGCCCTCCGGGGGCTAGCGGGAAGGCCGGGGAGCTGTTTTTT.

The gene calls are TRBV5-1 and TRBJ2-6; D unresolved. Trimming cost V 4 bases and J 0 bases, with 8 bases left between them. Germline CDR1 reads SGHRS; CDR2 reads YFSETQ. The CDR3 is 15 residues long. The DNA for the CDR3 is TGCGCCAGCAGCATCCAGCACTCTGGGGCCAACGTCCTGACTTTC. Its protein is CASSIQHSGANVLTF.

This clonotype occurred many times. This chain joins TRBV3-1 and TRBJ2-4; D not resolved. The CDR3 covers 13 residues. Germline V CDR1 and CDR2: LGHDT, YNNKEL (reference sequence). Trimming took 1 base from V and 6 from J, leaving 7 bases between them. DNA for the CDR3: TGTGCCAGCAGCCAAGGGACCGGAAACATTCAGTACTTC. Translation gives CASSQGTGNIQYF. The complete variable domain, with remaining parts taken from reference TRBV3-1 and TRBJ2-4, reads DTAVSQTPKYLVTQMGNDKSIKCEQNLGHDTMYWYKQDSKKFLKIMFSYNNKELIINETVPNRFSPKSPDKAHLNLHINSLELGDSAVYFCASSQGTGNIQYFGAGTRLSVL.

This clonotype appeared a single time. V is TRBV2 and J is TRBJ2-2; 9 nucleotides match TRBD1. Per the germline V gene, CDR1 is SNHLY and CDR2 is FYNNEI. J was trimmed by 5 bases and V by 4 bases; bases with no gene match: 5. This CDR3 has 15 residues. The CDR3 DNA sequence: TGTGCCAGCAGTGGGACAGGGGTATATACCGGGGAGCTGTTTTTT. As protein: CASSGTGVYTGELFF. Filled out from reference TRBV2 and TRBJ2-2, the complete variable domain reads EPEVTQTPSHQVTQMGQEVILRCVPISNHLYFYWYRQILGQKVEFLVSFYNNEISEKSEIFDDQFSVERPDGSNFTLKIRSTKLEDSAMYFCASSGTGVYTGELFFGEGSRLTVL.